This TCR beta chain appears in the sequencing data of a study of blood T cell repertoires in COVID-19. Between the trimmed V and J ends, which lost 10 bases and 4 bases, there was a span of 17 bases. The germline CDR1 and CDR2 sequences are MNHEY and SMNVEV (reference sequence). The CDR3 sequence is 14 residues long. Living in 25 or so US areas, the participants were between about 18 and 100 years of age. Grouping used clinical history reported by participants in a survey and questionnaire. Original methodology: For nucleated cells, counts were estimated from reference gene primer amplification. Profiled with immunoSEQ multiplex PCR; TCRdb holds only in-frame clones, not every one. V, J and clone size derive from that table, while D and trimming were established from the DNA sequence. The top ten hold roughly 5.2% of the sample, which has about 330,000 clones, around 87% seen once.

This clonotype originated in a woman aged 30 to 39 who had recovered from COVID-19. Sample: PBMCs or T cells enriched from blood (not recorded which). The chain uses TRBV27 and TRBJ1-3; maybe TRBD1 (5 bases). CDR3 DNA sequence: TGTGCCATTACGGCAGGGTGGAAGGGAAACACCATATATTTT. Its protein product is CAITAGWKGNTIYF.